These 24 T cell receptor beta chains were sequenced from one sample in a study of a mutant IDH1 vaccine in newly diagnosed glioma (dated by TCRdb to the early 2020s). In the paper's terms, the time point label means: week 35, safety follow-up. Each vaccine dose was 300 ug of a 20-mer mutant IDH1 peptide in Montanide, given subcutaneously with topical imiquimod. The library was made by the immunoSEQ multiplex PCR assay. TCRdb took over this immuneACCESS table, retaining in-frame rearrangements with V and J assigned. Such tables are incomplete; in checked studies, under half of the missing clones stem from an unresolved V gene, and the remainder is unexplained. This sample has fewer than 90,000 clones in its table, and roughly 84% of those were observed once. The ten largest clones capture approximately 12% of the sample. Their antigens are not known. This material consisted of PBMCs, taken from a glioma patient whose treatment included an IDH1 peptide vaccine. Receptor source: a young man with glioma.

The genes are TRBV28 and TRBJ2-7; 7 nucleotides line up with TRBD2. CDR1 is MDHEN and CDR2 is SYDVKM in the germline V gene. This CDR3 has 13 residues. The V segment lost 6 bases and the J segment 5 bases; nucleotides outside the gene matches: 7. This CDR3 is CASSRRENDEQYF. CDR3 nucleotides: TGTGCCAGCAGCCGGCGGGAGAATGACGAGCAGTACTTC. Using reference TRBV28 and TRBJ2-7 for the parts outside the CDR3, the full variable domain is DVKVTQSSRYLVKRTGEKVFLECVQDMDHENMFWYRQDPGLGLRLIYFSYDVKMKEKGDIPEGYSVSREKKERFSLILESASTNQTSMYLCASSRRENDEQYFGPGTRLTVT.

This clone appeared once. The chain joins TRBV6-1 to TRBJ2-7; TRBD1 aligns across 8 bases. The CDR3 loop spans 13 amino acids. Germline loops: CDR1 MNHNS, CDR2 SASEGT. J lost 6 bases, V lost 4 bases, and 5 bases had no gene match. Here the CDR3 reads CASSGQDRVEQYF. CDR3 DNA: TGTGCCAGCAGTGGTCAGGACAGGGTCGAGCAGTACTTC.

This sequence joins TRBV9 and TRBJ1-3; no definite D call. Germline CDR1 reads SGDLS; CDR2 reads YYNGEE. This CDR3 has 15 residues. The germline V and J ends were trimmed by 4 bases and 4 bases, with 15 bases remaining between them. CDR3 sequence reads: CASSPGEGPGNTIYF. Written as DNA, the CDR3 is TGTGCCAGCAGCCCCGGCGAGGGTCCGGGAAACACCATATATTTT.

The genes are TRBV6-1 and TRBJ1-1; 7 positions agree with TRBD1. From germline, CDR1 is MNHNS and CDR2 SASEGT. The junction had 12 bases not matched to a gene; V was cut back by 10 bases and J by 4 bases. The CDR3 consists of 14 residues. CDR3 loop: CATVQGPPGTEAFF. CDR3 DNA sequence: TGTGCCACCGTACAGGGGCCGCCTGGCACTGAAGCTTTCTTT.

The chain is built from TRBV9 and TRBJ2-7; possible D gene TRBD1, 6 bases. Per the germline V gene, CDR1 is SGDLS and CDR2 is YYNGEE. This CDR3 has 14 residues. The ends were cut back, 4 bases at V and 7 bases at J, with 18 bases in the middle. CDR3 sequence (DNA): TGTGCCAGCAGCCCGGACAGCCGATTAGGGGAGCAGTACTTC. Its protein is CASSPDSRLGEQYF.

This sequence joins TRBV7-9 and TRBJ2-6; a weak D match, TRBD1 (6 bases). The germline V gene has CDR1 SEHNR and CDR2 FQNEAQ (reference sequence). This CDR3 is 16 amino acids long. V lost 5 bases to trimming and J lost 4 bases, with 15 bases between them. The CDR3 protein is CASSHPQGRGANVLTF. In nucleotides, the CDR3 is TGTGCCAGCAGCCACCCACAGGGACGCGGGGCCAACGTCCTGACTTTC.

The CDR3 region has the DNA TGTGCCAGCAGTTTTACACCATCTGGAAACACCATATATTTT. This encodes CASSFTPSGNTIYF. V usage is TRBV27 and J usage is TRBJ1-3, with D hard to call. Trimming stripped 3 bases from V and 1 base from J, with 7 bases between. This CDR3 region has 14 residues. The germline CDR1 and CDR2 sequences are MNHEY and SMNVEV (reference sequence).

The V gene is TRBV5-4, the J gene TRBJ2-2; tentatively, D is TRBD1 or TRBD2 (5 bases each). The CDR3 is 14 amino acids. The germline gives CDR1 SGHNT, CDR2 YYREEE (reference sequence). V gave up 1 base and J gave up 6 bases, with 10 bases separating them. CDR3 loop: CASSLPLGAGELFF. CDR3 DNA: TGTGCCAGCAGCTTGCCCTTGGGGGCCGGGGAGCTGTTTTTT.

This rearrangement joins TRBV5-1 to TRBJ1-1; D may be TRBD1 (5 bases). Germline V gene lookup returns CDR1 SGHRS and CDR2 YFSETQ. The CDR3 has 15 amino acids. Between the trimmed V and J ends, which lost 0 bases and 0 bases, there was a span of 9 bases. The CDR3 nucleotides read TGCGCCAGCAGCTTGGCAGGGCCTTTGAACACTGAAGCTTTCTTT. The encoded protein is CASSLAGPLNTEAFF.

This chain joins TRBV25-1 and TRBJ2-1; the match to TRBD1 covers 10 bases. CDR1 and CDR2 (germline): MGHDK, SYGVNS. CDR3 length: 15 amino acids. J lost 3 bases, V lost 6 bases, and 5 bases had no gene match. The CDR3 nucleotides read TGTGCCAGCAGGACCGGGACAGGGGACTACAATGAGCAGTTCTTC. Its translation is CASRTGTGDYNEQFF.

The genes are TRBV11-1 and TRBJ1-6; D is unresolved. Trimming shortened V by 4 bases and J by 7 bases, and 14 bases separated the two germline ends. In germline, CDR1 is SGHAT, CDR2 FQDESV (reference sequence). The CDR3 runs 15 residues. The CDR3 sequence: CASSSSGQKNSPLHF. For the CDR3, the DNA is TGTGCCAGCAGCTCATCCGGGCAAAAGAATTCACCCCTCCACTTT.

The chain uses TRBV7-2 and TRBJ2-7; 9 bases are shared with TRBD2. This CDR3 has 15 amino acids. In germline, CDR1 is SGHTA, CDR2 FQGNSA. Trimming took 4 bases from V and 2 from J; bases not matched to a gene: 6. The DNA of the CDR3 is TGTGCCAGCAGCTACGGGACTAGCCTAACCTACGAGCAGTACTTC. It yields the protein CASSYGTSLTYEQYF.

The chain employs TRBV11-2 and TRBJ2-5, with D tentatively TRBD1 (5 bases). V was clipped by 1 base and J by 4 bases, with 13 bases between them. The CDR3 spans 15 residues. Germline CDR1 SGHAT, CDR2 FQNNGV. This CDR3 is CASSLAMIRGETQYF. CDR3 in DNA: TGTGCCAGCAGCTTAGCGATGATTAGGGGAGAGACCCAGTACTTC.

The chain employs TRBV6-1 and TRBJ1-2; 11 nucleotides line up with TRBD1. V was pared by 8 bases and J by 6 bases, with 11 bases of the junction left unmatched. The length of the CDR3 is 15 residues. CDR1 and CDR2 (germline): MNHNS, SASEGT. The CDR3 loop reads CASLFTGTGGNGYTF. CDR3 coding DNA: TGTGCCAGCCTATTCACCGGGACAGGGGGTAATGGCTACACCTTC.

The count of this clone is one. V is TRBV4-1 and J is TRBJ2-7; tentative D call: TRBD2 (6 bases). The germline gives CDR1 MGHRA, CDR2 YSYEKL. The CDR3 covers 15 residues. V was clipped by 0 bases and J by 7 bases, with 16 bases between them. The CDR3 sequence is CASSQDWDWPGEQYF. For the CDR3, the DNA is TGCGCCAGCAGCCAAGATTGGGACTGGCCGGGGGAGCAGTACTTC.

The genes are TRBV7-9 and TRBJ2-1; 9 bases are a match to TRBD2. V dropped 4 bases and J dropped 6; count of bases not matched to a gene: 7. This CDR3 has 15 amino acids. Germline CDR1 SEHNR, CDR2 FQNEAQ (reference sequence). In DNA form, the CDR3 reads TGTGCCAGCAGCTCACTAGCTAGCGGGGTCAATGAGCAGTTCTTC. It codes for CASSSLASGVNEQFF.

The chain carries TRBV6-5 and TRBJ1-3; no clear D. Trimming pared 5 bases from V and 2 bases from J, leaving 13 bases between. The CDR3 extends over 15 amino acids. Germline CDR1 reads MNHEY; CDR2 reads SVGAGI. For the CDR3, the DNA is TGTGCCAGCAGTGCTCCCCGGTGGACTGGAAACACCATATATTTT. Translation gives CASSAPRWTGNTIYF.

The gene calls are TRBV12-5 and TRBJ2-3; 10 positions match TRBD1. Germline CDR1 LGHNT, CDR2 FRNRAP. V lost 5 bases to trimming and J lost 4 bases; unmatched junction nucleotides: 6. The CDR3 extends over 15 amino acids. This chain's CDR3 is CASGPGTGVSDTQYF. CDR3 in DNA: TGTGCTAGTGGTCCCGGGACAGGGGTCTCAGATACGCAGTATTTT.

This chain uses TRBV10-3 with TRBJ1-2; a weak D match, TRBD1 (5 bases). There are 16 residues in the CDR3. CDR1 and CDR2 from the germline V gene are ENHRY and SYGVKD. Trimming cost V 4 bases and J 8 bases, with 23 bases left between them. The CDR3: CAISGGTQGQRAGYTF. DNA for the CDR3: TGTGCCATCAGTGGGGGGACTCAAGGGCAAAGGGCAGGCTACACCTTC.

Of note for this clone: At one boundary the junction diverges from the germline segment, which might be a read error. The V call is TRBV6-1, the J call TRBJ2-7; TRBD2 is a possible D gene (5 bases). Germline V CDR1 and CDR2: MNHNS, SASEGT. This CDR3 has 11 residues. This CDR3 reads CASRDIGEHRF. CDR3 DNA sequence: TGTGCCAGTAGAGATATCGGGGAGCACCGCTTC.

This clone showed up many times. The genes are TRBV18 and TRBJ1-2; the D is unclear. In germline, CDR1 is KGHSH, CDR2 LQKENI. Trimming took off 8 bases at V and 1 base at J, with 14 bases between the two ends. The CDR3 totals 14 residues. This CDR3 is CASAQDAYNYGYTF. CDR3 nucleotide sequence: TGTGCCAGCGCCCAGGACGCGTATAACTATGGCTACACCTTC.

The V and J genes are TRBV5-1 and TRBJ2-2, with 11 nucleotides matching TRBD1. This CDR3 contains 15 residues. V lost 7 bases and J lost 4; bases outside the gene matches: 6. Germline V lookup: CDR1 SGHRS, CDR2 YFSETQ. CDR3 region: CASSGQGAATGELFF. The CDR3 bases are TGCGCCAGCTCTGGACAGGGGGCGGCCACCGGGGAGCTGTTTTTT.

The table lists this clone with a few counts. The chain employs TRBV27 and TRBJ1-4; the match to TRBD1 covers 8 bases. J lost 8 bases, V lost 6 bases, and 17 bases had no gene match. There are 17 residues in the CDR3. Per the germline V gene, CDR1 is MNHEY and CDR2 is SMNVEV (reference sequence). CDR3 protein: CASSRDRRVSLGEKLFF. The CDR3, as DNA: TGTGCCAGCAGCCGGGACAGGAGAGTTTCTTTGGGGGAAAAACTGTTTTTT.

The chain combines TRBV9 with TRBJ1-1; D may be TRBD1 (5 bases). Between the trimmed V and J ends, which lost 4 bases and 5 bases, there was a span of 18 bases. This CDR3 spans 15 amino acids. Germline V lookup: CDR1 SGDLS, CDR2 YYNGEE. DNA for the CDR3: TGTGCCAGCAGCCTAGGTGATAGGGGAGGGACTGAAGCTTTCTTT. Amino acid sequence: CASSLGDRGGTEAFF.